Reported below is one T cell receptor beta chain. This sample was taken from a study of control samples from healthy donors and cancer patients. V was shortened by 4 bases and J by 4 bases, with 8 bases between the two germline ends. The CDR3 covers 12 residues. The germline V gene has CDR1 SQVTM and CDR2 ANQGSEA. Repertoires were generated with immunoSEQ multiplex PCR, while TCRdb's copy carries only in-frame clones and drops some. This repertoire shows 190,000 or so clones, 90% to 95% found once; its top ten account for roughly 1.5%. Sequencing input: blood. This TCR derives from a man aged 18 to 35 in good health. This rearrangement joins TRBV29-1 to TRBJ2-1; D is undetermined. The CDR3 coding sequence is TGCAGCGTTGTCCCCAGTTACAATGAGCAGTTCTTC. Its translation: CSVVPSYNEQFF.